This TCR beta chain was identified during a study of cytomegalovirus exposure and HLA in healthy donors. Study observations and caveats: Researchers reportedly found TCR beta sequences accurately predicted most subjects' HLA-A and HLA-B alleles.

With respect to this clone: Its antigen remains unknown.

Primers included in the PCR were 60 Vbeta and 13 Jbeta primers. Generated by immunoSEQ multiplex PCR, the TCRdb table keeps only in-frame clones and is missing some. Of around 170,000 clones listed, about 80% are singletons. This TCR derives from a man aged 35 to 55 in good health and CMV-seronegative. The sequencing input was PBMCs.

Here the CDR3 DNA reads TGTGCCAGCAGCTACACATACGAGCAGTACTTC. Its translation is CASSYTYEQYF. V gene TRBV7-9 combines with J gene TRBJ2-7; D unclear. Trimming shortened V by 4 bases and J by 4 bases, and 5 bases separated the two germline ends. There are 11 residues in the CDR3. CDR1 is SEHNR, CDR2 FQNEAQ, per germline (reference sequence).